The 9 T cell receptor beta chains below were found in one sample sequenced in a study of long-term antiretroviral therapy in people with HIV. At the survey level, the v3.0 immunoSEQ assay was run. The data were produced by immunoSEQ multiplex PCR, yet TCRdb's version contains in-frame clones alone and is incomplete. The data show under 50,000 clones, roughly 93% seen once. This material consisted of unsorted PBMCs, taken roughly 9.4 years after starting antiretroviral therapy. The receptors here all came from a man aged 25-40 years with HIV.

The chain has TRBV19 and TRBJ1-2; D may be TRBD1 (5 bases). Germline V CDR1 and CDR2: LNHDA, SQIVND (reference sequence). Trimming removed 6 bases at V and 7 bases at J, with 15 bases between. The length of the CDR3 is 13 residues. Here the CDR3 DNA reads TGTGCCAGTAGGAGGGGAGGCGGCGGTGGCTACACCTTC. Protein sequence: CASRRGGGGGYTF.

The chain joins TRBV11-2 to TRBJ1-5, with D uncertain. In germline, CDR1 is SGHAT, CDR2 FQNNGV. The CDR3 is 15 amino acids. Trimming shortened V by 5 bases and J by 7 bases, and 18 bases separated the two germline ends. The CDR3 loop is CASSAFVGGGQPQHF. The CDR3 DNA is TGTGCCAGCAGCGCCTTTGTGGGAGGTGGGCAGCCCCAGCATTTT.

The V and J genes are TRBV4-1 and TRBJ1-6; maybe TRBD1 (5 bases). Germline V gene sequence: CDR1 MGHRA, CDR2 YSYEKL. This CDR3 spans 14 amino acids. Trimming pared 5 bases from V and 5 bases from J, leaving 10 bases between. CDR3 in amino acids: CASSSWDDNSPLHF. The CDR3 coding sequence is TGCGCCAGCAGCTCCTGGGACGATAATTCACCCCTCCACTTT.

CDR3 nucleotide sequence: TGCGCCAGCAGCGTCCTGGGACAGGCACAAGAGACCCAGTACTTC. Translation gives CASSVLGQAQETQYF. V usage is TRBV5-1 and J usage is TRBJ2-5; TRBD1 aligns across 8 bases. Losses at the gene ends were 4 bases for V and 2 bases for J; bases not matched to a gene: 7. The CDR3 is made up of 15 amino acids. CDR1 is SGHRS, CDR2 YFSETQ, per germline.

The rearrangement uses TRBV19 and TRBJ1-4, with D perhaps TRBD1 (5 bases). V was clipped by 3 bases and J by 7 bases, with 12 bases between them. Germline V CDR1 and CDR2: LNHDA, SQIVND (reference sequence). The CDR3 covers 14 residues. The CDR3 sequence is CASSIGQGGEKLFF. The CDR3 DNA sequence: TGTGCCAGTAGTATTGGCCAGGGAGGTGAAAAACTGTTTTTT.

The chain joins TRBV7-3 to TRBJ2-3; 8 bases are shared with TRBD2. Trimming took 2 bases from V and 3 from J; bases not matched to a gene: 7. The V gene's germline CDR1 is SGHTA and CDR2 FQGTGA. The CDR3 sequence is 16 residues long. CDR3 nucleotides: TGTGCCAGCAGCTTAGTGGTTGGCGGGGGGACAGATACGCAGTATTTT. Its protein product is CASSLVVGGGTDTQYF.

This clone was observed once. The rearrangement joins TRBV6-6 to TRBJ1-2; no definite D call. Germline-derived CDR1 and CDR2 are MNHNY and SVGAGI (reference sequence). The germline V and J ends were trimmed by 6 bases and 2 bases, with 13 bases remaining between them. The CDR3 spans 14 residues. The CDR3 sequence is CASSRPQENYGYTF. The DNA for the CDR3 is TGTGCCAGCAGCCGACCTCAGGAGAACTATGGCTACACCTTC.

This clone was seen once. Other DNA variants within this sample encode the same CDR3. The CDR3 nucleotides are TGTGCCAGCAGCCAAGTCCCGGGACAGGGCGACAATGAGCAGTTCTTC. Translation: CASSQVPGQGDNEQFF. The rearrangement links TRBV14 to TRBJ2-1; TRBD1 matches at 9 bases. V shed 1 base and J 5 bases; nucleotides not matched to a gene: 6. The CDR3 has 16 amino acids. Germline V gives CDR1 SGHDN, CDR2 FVKESK.

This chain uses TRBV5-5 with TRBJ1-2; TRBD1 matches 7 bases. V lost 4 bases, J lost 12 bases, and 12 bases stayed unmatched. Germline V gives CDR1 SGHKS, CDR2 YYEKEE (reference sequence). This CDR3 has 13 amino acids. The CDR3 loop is CASSLGQALLNTF. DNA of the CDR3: TGTGCCAGCAGCCTCGGACAGGCCCTGCTGAACACCTTC.